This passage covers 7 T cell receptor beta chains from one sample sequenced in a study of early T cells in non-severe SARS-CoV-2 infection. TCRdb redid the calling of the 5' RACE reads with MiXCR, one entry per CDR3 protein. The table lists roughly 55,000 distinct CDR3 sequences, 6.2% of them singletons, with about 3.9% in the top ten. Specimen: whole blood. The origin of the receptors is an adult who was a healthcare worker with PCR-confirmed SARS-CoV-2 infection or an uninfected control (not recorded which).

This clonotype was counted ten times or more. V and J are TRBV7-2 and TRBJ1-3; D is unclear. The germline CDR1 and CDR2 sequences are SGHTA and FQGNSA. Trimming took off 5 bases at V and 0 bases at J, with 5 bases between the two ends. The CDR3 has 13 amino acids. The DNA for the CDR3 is TGTGCCAGCAGCGGTTACTCTGGAAACACCATATATTTT. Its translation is CASSGYSGNTIYF.

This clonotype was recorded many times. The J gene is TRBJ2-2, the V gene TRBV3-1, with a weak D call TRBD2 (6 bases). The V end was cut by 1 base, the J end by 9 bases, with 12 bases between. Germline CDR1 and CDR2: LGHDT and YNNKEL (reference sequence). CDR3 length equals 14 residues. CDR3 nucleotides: TGTGCCAGCAGCCAAGTCGGGAGCGCGAGGGAGCTGTTTTTT. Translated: CASSQVGSARELFF.

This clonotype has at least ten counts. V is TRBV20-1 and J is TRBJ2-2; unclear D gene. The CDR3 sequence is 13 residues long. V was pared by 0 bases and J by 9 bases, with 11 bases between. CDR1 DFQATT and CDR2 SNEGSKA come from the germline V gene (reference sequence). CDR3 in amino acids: CSARDSHDRELFF. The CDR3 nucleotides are TGCAGTGCTAGAGATAGCCACGACCGGGAGCTGTTTTTT.

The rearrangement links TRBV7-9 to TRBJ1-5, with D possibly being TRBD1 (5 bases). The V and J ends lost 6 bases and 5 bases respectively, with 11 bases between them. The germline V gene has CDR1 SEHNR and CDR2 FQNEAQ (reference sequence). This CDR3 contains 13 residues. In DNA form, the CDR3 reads TGTGCCAGCAGACGCCTGACAGATCAGCCCCAGCATTTT. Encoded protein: CASRRLTDQPQHF.

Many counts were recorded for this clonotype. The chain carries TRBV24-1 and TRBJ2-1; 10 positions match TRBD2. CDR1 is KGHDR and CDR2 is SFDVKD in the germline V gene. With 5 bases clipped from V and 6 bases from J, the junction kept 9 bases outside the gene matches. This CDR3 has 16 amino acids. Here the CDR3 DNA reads TGTGCCACCAGTGGCGCCGGGACTAGCGACTCCAATGAGCAGTTCTTC. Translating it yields CATSGAGTSDSNEQFF.

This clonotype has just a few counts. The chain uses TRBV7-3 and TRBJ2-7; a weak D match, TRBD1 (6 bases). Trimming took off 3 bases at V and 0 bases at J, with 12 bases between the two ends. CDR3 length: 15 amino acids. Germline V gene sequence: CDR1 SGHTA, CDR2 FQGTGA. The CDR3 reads CASSLTGLGSYEQYF. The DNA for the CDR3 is TGTGCCAGCAGCTTGACAGGTCTGGGCTCCTACGAGCAGTACTTC. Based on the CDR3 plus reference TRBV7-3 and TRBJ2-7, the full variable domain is GAGVSQTPSNKVTEKGKYVELRCDPISGHTALYWYRQSLGQGPEFLIYFQGTGAADDSGLPNDRFFAVRPEGSVSTLKIQRTERGDSAVYLCASSLTGLGSYEQYFGPGTRLTVT.

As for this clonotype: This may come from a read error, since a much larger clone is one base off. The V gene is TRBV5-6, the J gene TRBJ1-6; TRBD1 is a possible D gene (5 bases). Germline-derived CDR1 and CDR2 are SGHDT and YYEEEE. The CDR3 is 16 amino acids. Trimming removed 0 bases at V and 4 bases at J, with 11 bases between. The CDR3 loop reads CASSLALRAYNSPLHF. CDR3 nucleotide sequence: TGTGCCAGCAGCTTGGCTCTCAGGGCATATAATTCACCCCTCCACTTT. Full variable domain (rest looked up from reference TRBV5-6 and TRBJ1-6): DAGVTQSPTHLIKTRGQQVTLRCSPKSGHDTVSWYQQALGQGPQFIFQYYEEEERQRGNFPDRFSGHQFPNYSSELNVNALLLGDSALYLCASSLALRAYNSPLHFGNGTRLTVT.